This T cell receptor beta chain was observed in a study of vaccination effects on CD4 cells after COVID-19. General study findings and limits: Marked clonal contraction of infection- and vaccine-induced clones was seen late after vaccination.

The ViraFEST assay expanded antigen-specific CD4+ T cells with viral peptide pools before sequencing. Cultured cells yielded isolated CD4+ T cells after 10 to 11 days. The study found no prior SARS-CoV-2 infection in the vaccine recipients, who tested negative for nucleocapsid antibodies. In the case of this clone: Its specificity is not known.

Produced via immunoSEQ multiplex PCR; TCRdb's table is partial and in-frame only. Counted here are about 27,000 clones, more than 65% occurring once; the ten biggest clones make up 22%. The sequencing used CD4+ T cells from PBMCs cultured with HCoV-NL63 spike peptides, collected before COVID-19 vaccination. This receptor was identified in a human donor who received a COVID-19 vaccine.

The CDR3 region is CASSPPGYNEQFF. The CDR3 coding sequence is TGTGCCAGCTCACCACCCGGGTACAATGAGCAGTTCTTC. V and J are TRBV18 and TRBJ2-1; D not resolved. The CDR3 has 13 amino acids. Trimming shortened V by 0 bases and J by 4 bases, and 4 bases separated the two germline ends. CDR1 and CDR2 (germline): KGHSH, LQKENI.